This TCR beta chain was captured by sequencing in a study of cytomegalovirus exposure and HLA in healthy donors. Turning to the study itself: Among roughly 180 million T cells, an earlier analysis found about 110 million unique TCR beta sequences.

Germline CDR1 reads MRHNA; CDR2 reads SNTAGT. The V end was cut by 0 bases, the J end by 8 bases, with 15 bases between. The CDR3 totals 15 residues. This PCR relied on a set of 60 Vbeta primers and 13 Jbeta primers. Libraries were prepared by immunoSEQ multiplex PCR; TCRdb keeps only in-frame clonotypes and omits some of them. The sample carries nearly 110,000 clones, around 75% recorded once. The rearrangement uses TRBV6-4 and TRBJ2-3, with D tentatively TRBD2 (6 bases). The TCR was taken from a male donor in good health and CMV-seropositive. Sequenced sample: PBMCs. The CDR3, as DNA: TGTGCCAGCAGTGACTCCGGCGGGGCGGGTAGTACGCAGTATTTT. Its protein is CASSDSGGAGSTQYF.